This entry lists 32 T cell receptor beta chains sequenced from one sample in a study of CD8+ T cells in alopecia areata. As the sequencing template, cDNA was produced by extracting RNA and reverse transcribing it. Generated by immunoSEQ multiplex PCR, the TCRdb table keeps only in-frame clones and is missing some. The sample lists 150,000 to 200,000 clones; 59% were seen once. The material sequenced was CD4+ T cells sorted from blood, taken at week 0. Receptor source: a human donor with alopecia areata.

V usage is TRBV4-1 and J usage is TRBJ2-7; 7 positions match TRBD1. The ends lost 1 base at V and 7 bases at J; junction bases unmatched: 10. The V gene's germline CDR1 is MGHRA and CDR2 YSYEKL. The CDR3 sequence is 15 residues long. Here the CDR3 reads CASSQGDRDYQEQYF. CDR3 bases: TGCGCCAGCAGCCAAGGGGACAGAGATTACCAGGAGCAGTACTTC.

This clone has just a few counts. The V call is TRBV7-8, the J call TRBJ2-3; D possibly corresponds to TRBD2 (5 bases). Germline loops: CDR1 SGHVS, CDR2 FQNEAQ. V was clipped by 3 bases and J by 9 bases, with 10 bases between them. There are 12 residues in the CDR3. The DNA for the CDR3 is TGTGCCAGCAGCTTGACTACGAAGACGCAGTATTTT. This gives the protein CASSLTTKTQYF.

This rearrangement joins TRBV5-6 to TRBJ1-1; the match to TRBD1 covers 8 bases. The V segment lost 0 bases and the J segment 11 bases; nucleotides outside the gene matches: 9. The CDR3 covers 14 residues. The germline V gene has CDR1 SGHDT and CDR2 YYEEEE. The CDR3 DNA follows: TGTGCCAGCAGCTTGGCCGGCGGACAGGGCCGCGCTTTCTTT. This encodes CASSLAGGQGRAFF.

The chain is built from TRBV6-5 and TRBJ1-1; D gene unclear. The CDR3 has 12 amino acids. Germline V gene sequence: CDR1 MNHEY, CDR2 SVGAGI. The V end lost 4 bases, the J end lost 3 bases, and 6 bases lay between the germline ends. Here the CDR3 DNA reads TGTGCCAGCAGTTCTCGGTACACTGAAGCTTTCTTT. Encoded protein: CASSSRYTEAFF.

The gene calls are TRBV29-1 and TRBJ1-1, with D hard to call. CDR1 is SQVTM and CDR2 is ANQGSEA in the germline V gene. CDR3 length: 13 residues. Trimming stripped 2 bases from V and 1 base from J, with 8 bases between. The CDR3 sequence is CSVESWENTEAFF. Written as DNA, the CDR3 is TGCAGCGTTGAATCGTGGGAGAACACTGAAGCTTTCTTT.

This clone occurred once. CDR3 nucleotide sequence: TGTGCCAGTACCCCCAGTAGCCGTGGGGACAATCAGCCCCAGCATTTT. Translated: CASTPSSRGDNQPQHF. The V and J genes are TRBV19 and TRBJ1-5, with unresolved D. This CDR3 region has 16 residues. Germline V gives CDR1 LNHDA, CDR2 SQIVND (reference sequence). V was pared by 7 bases and J by 3 bases, with 19 bases between. The whole variable domain, remainder taken from reference TRBV19 and TRBJ1-5, is DGGITQSPKYLFRKEGQNVTLSCEQNLNHDAMYWYRQDPGQGLRLIYYSQIVNDFQKGDIAEGYSVSREKKESFPLTVTSAQKNPTAFYLCASTPSSRGDNQPQHFGDGTRLSIL.

This chain uses TRBV6-1 with TRBJ2-5; 7 nucleotides align to TRBD2. CDR3 length: 9 residues. The germline V gene encodes CDR1 MNHNS and CDR2 SASEGT. The CDR3 loop reads CSSSGTQYF. The CDR3 bases are TGTTCTTCTAGCGGGACCCAGTACTTC.

The chain couples TRBV12-5 to TRBJ1-1, with D possibly matching TRBD1 (6 bases). Germline CDR1 is LGHNT and CDR2 is FRNRAP. This CDR3 spans 15 amino acids. The V end lost 5 bases, the J end lost 4 bases, and 17 bases lay between the germline ends. The CDR3 coding sequence is TGTGCTAGTGGTCCTCGGAAAGGGGGGCCCACTGAAGCTTTCTTT. Its translation is CASGPRKGGPTEAFF.

This clone was counted a few times. At one end the junction does not follow the germline gene, possibly because of a read error. The chain carries TRBV19 and TRBJ2-7; D is unclear. Looked up from germline, CDR1 is LNHDA and CDR2 is SQIVND (reference sequence). The CDR3 consists of 14 residues. For the CDR3, the DNA is TGTGCCAGTAGTACGCGACAAAGGGTTTCGTCGCTTGCCTTC. Amino acid sequence: CASSTRQRVSSLAF.

The rearrangement uses TRBV30 and TRBJ1-2; 8 bases match TRBD1. CDR3 length equals 13 residues. Trimming removed 2 bases from V and 8 bases from J; junction bases left unmatched: 7. Germline V CDR1 and CDR2: GTSNPN, SVGIG (reference sequence). The CDR3, as DNA: TGTGCCTGGAGTCTGCCAGGGGGCAAGGGCTACACCTTC. Translation: CAWSLPGGKGYTF.

The chain links TRBV5-1 to TRBJ2-7, with a weak D call TRBD2 (6 bases). The germline V gene encodes CDR1 SGHRS and CDR2 YFSETQ. CDR3 size: 15 residues. V was trimmed by 3 bases and J by 7 bases, leaving 20 bases between them. CDR3 sequence: CASSSGGTDISEQYF. CDR3 DNA: TGCGCCAGCAGCTCTGGGGGGACGGATATATCGGAGCAGTACTTC. The full variable domain, with the rest looked up from reference TRBV5-1 and TRBJ2-7, is KAGVTQTPRYLIKTRGQQVTLSCSPISGHRSVSWYQQTPGQGLQFLFEYFSETQRNKGNFPGRFSGRQFSNSRSEMNVSTLELGDSALYLCASSSGGTDISEQYFGPGTRLTVT.

This clone was seen just once. Other DNA sequences in the sample encode the same CDR3. The CDR3 is CSVGTSGSTDTQYF. CDR3 bases: TGCAGCGTAGGGACTAGCGGTAGCACAGATACGCAGTATTTT. The chain uses TRBV29-1 and TRBJ2-3, with 11 bases that match TRBD2. The junction had 2 bases not matched to a gene; V was cut back by 6 bases and J by 0 bases. Germline V gives CDR1 SQVTM, CDR2 ANQGSEA. CDR3 size: 14 residues.

The genes are TRBV29-1 and TRBJ1-2, with 7 bases fitting TRBD1. Trimming removed 3 bases from V and 7 bases from J; junction bases left unmatched: 8. There are 13 residues in the CDR3. The germline gives CDR1 SQVTM, CDR2 ANQGSEA. This chain's CDR3 is CSVEFGRGTGYTF. CDR3 nucleotide sequence: TGCAGCGTTGAGTTTGGCAGGGGGACTGGCTACACCTTC.

This clone was found once. The chain has TRBV4-2 and TRBJ2-3; 12 nucleotides match TRBD2. This CDR3 contains 17 residues. V gave up 0 bases and J gave up 4 bases; unmatched junction bases: 5. Germline loops: CDR1 LGHNA, CDR2 YNFKEQ. The CDR3 nucleotides read TGTGCCAGCAGCCAAGAGTACGGGACTAGCGGGCCAGATACGCAGTATTTT. Its translation: CASSQEYGTSGPDTQYF.

The chain is built from TRBV28 and TRBJ1-6; the match to TRBD1 covers 8 bases. The CDR3 extends over 15 amino acids. CDR1 and CDR2 (germline): MDHEN, SYDVKM. V dropped 5 bases and J dropped 6; count of bases not matched to a gene: 6. Here the CDR3 reads CASSILTGANSPLHF. The CDR3 DNA follows: TGTGCCAGCAGTATTTTGACAGGGGCTAATTCACCCCTCCACTTT.

The chain recombines TRBV4-1 with TRBJ1-6; D remains unclear. The CDR3 sequence is 13 residues long. CDR1 MGHRA and CDR2 YSYEKL come from the germline V gene. Trimming took off 2 bases at V and 10 bases at J, with 9 bases between the two ends. CDR3 DNA: TGCGCCAGCAGCCAAAACCCGGAATCACCCCTCCACTTT. It yields the protein CASSQNPESPLHF.

The V call is TRBV6-1, the J call TRBJ2-6; D gene ambiguous. Germline V lookup: CDR1 MNHNS, CDR2 SASEGT. Trimming pared 10 bases from V and 0 bases from J, leaving 10 bases between. The CDR3 extends over 14 amino acids. CDR3 residues: CATIANSGANVLTF. As DNA, the CDR3 is TGTGCCACCATCGCGAACTCTGGGGCCAACGTCCTGACTTTC.

This sequence joins TRBV19 and TRBJ1-5; D is unresolved. V was trimmed by 7 bases and J by 7 bases, leaving 14 bases between them. CDR3 length: 13 residues. Germline V lookup: CDR1 LNHDA, CDR2 SQIVND (reference sequence). The chain's CDR3 is CASTFSAEQPQHF. CDR3 in DNA: TGTGCCAGTACTTTTAGCGCGGAACAGCCCCAGCATTTT.

The J gene is TRBJ1-1, the V gene TRBV29-1; possibly TRBD1 for D (5 bases). The V end lost 6 bases, the J end lost 6 bases, and 14 bases lay between the germline ends. There are 12 residues in the CDR3. Germline CDR1 SQVTM, CDR2 ANQGSEA. Here the CDR3 DNA reads TGCAGCGTAGTAAAAGGACACTCTGAAGCTTTCTTT. It translates to CSVVKGHSEAFF.

The chain recombines TRBV7-8 with TRBJ1-2, with TRBD1 matching over 10 bases. This CDR3 spans 14 amino acids. The germline gives CDR1 SGHVS, CDR2 FQNEAQ. Trimming took 5 bases from V and 6 from J; bases not matched to a gene: 6. The CDR3 DNA sequence: TGTGCCAGCAGCGCCTGGACAGGGGGGGATGGCTACACCTTC. Amino acid sequence: CASSAWTGGDGYTF.

This clone was seen more than once but under ten times. The rearrangement joins TRBV10-3 to TRBJ1-3; 8 bases match TRBD1. V was pared by 10 bases and J by 7 bases, with 3 bases of the junction left unmatched. This CDR3 has 11 amino acids. The V gene's germline CDR1 is ENHRY and CDR2 SYGVKD. CDR3 nucleotide sequence: TGTGCCAGCCGGACAGGGAACACCATATATTTT. Amino acid sequence: CASRTGNTIYF.

The gene calls are TRBV19 and TRBJ2-2; D remains unclear. V lost 5 bases, J lost 1 base, and 8 bases lay in between. The CDR3 runs to 14 residues. Germline lookup yields CDR1 LNHDA and CDR2 SQIVND (reference sequence). CDR3 amino acids: CASSRTQNTGELFF. DNA of the CDR3: TGTGCCAGTAGTCGAACTCAGAACACCGGGGAGCTGTTTTTT.

The gene calls are TRBV30 and TRBJ1-6, with D tentatively TRBD1 (5 bases). Germline V lookup: CDR1 GTSNPN, CDR2 SVGIG (reference sequence). The CDR3 runs to 14 residues. V dropped 4 bases and J dropped 7 bases, with 14 bases sitting between them. In DNA, the CDR3 is TGTGCCTGGATTAATGGGGGATGGAATTCACCCCTCCACTTT. Its translation: CAWINGGWNSPLHF.

The chain uses TRBV6-5 and TRBJ2-5, with a possible D match to TRBD2 (7 bases). Trimming pared 6 bases from V and 7 bases from J, leaving 15 bases between. Germline values: CDR1 MNHEY, CDR2 SVGAGI. The CDR3 extends over 13 amino acids. CDR3 bases: TGTGCCAGCAGCCCCGGGGGGCAGGGGACCCAGTACTTC. It yields the protein CASSPGGQGTQYF.

The chain links TRBV23-1 to TRBJ2-5; 7 bases fit TRBD1. TRBV23-1 is flagged as an ORF with uncertain function. The junction had 16 bases not matched to a gene; V was cut back by 1 base and J by 5 bases. The CDR3 runs to 18 residues. The CDR3 DNA follows: TGCGCCAGCAGTCAATTACTTACAGGGGATACCGTAGGGGAGACCCAGTACTTC. It encodes CASSQLLTGDTVGETQYF.

This chain joins TRBV18 and TRBJ2-3; 13 bases are shared with TRBD2. The CDR3 is 16 residues long. V was clipped by 3 bases and J by 6 bases; unmatched bases: 6. Germline assignment: CDR1 KGHSH and CDR2 LQKENI. The CDR3 reads CASSPGTSGMKDTQYF. The CDR3 DNA follows: TGTGCCAGCTCACCGGGGACTAGCGGGATGAAGGATACGCAGTATTTT. The entire variable domain, with the rest obtained from reference TRBV18 and TRBJ2-3, is as follows: NAGVMQNPRHLVRRRGQEARLRCSPMKGHSHVYWYRQLPEEGLKFMVYLQKENIIDESGMPKERFSAEFPKEGPSILRIQQVVRGDSAAYFCASSPGTSGMKDTQYFGPGTRLTVL.

The CDR3 loop is CSVGSYNEQFF. For the CDR3, the DNA is TGCAGTGTGGGCTCCTACAATGAGCAGTTCTTC. J is TRBJ2-1 and V is TRBV20-1, with D hard to call. V was shortened by 7 bases and J by 0 bases, with 4 bases between the two germline ends. The CDR3 extends over 11 amino acids. Germline-derived CDR1 and CDR2 are DFQATT and SNEGSKA (reference sequence).

With regard to this clone: Additional DNA sequences in this sample encode the identical CDR3. V gene TRBV29-1 combines with J gene TRBJ2-3, with no clear D. The germline V gene encodes CDR1 SQVTM and CDR2 ANQGSEA. Between the trimmed V and J ends, which lost 7 bases and 2 bases, there was a span of 7 bases. This CDR3 comprises 11 residues. DNA for the CDR3: TGCAGCGCCGGACCCACAGATACGCAGTATTTT. Its translation is CSAGPTDTQYF.

The genes are TRBV29-1 and TRBJ1-2; D may be TRBD1 (5 bases). The length of the CDR3 is 12 residues. Germline CDR1 SQVTM, CDR2 ANQGSEA. V gave up 8 bases and J gave up 2 bases, with 12 bases separating them. The CDR3 is CSYQGLNYGYTF. The DNA of the CDR3 is TGCAGCTATCAGGGACTCAACTATGGCTACACCTTC.

This clone turned up a few times. This rearrangement joins TRBV29-1 to TRBJ2-7; D uncertain. Trimming took 4 bases from V and 4 from J, leaving 17 bases between them. The CDR3 is 14 amino acids. The germline V gene encodes CDR1 SQVTM and CDR2 ANQGSEA. CDR3: CSVALVDSRYEQYF. The CDR3 DNA follows: TGCAGCGTTGCGCTTGTGGATTCCCGGTACGAGCAGTACTTC.

The CDR3 nucleotides are TGTGCCAGCAGGGGGACAGGGGCGGCGGACTATGGCTACACCTTC. It codes for CASRGTGAADYGYTF. The chain recombines TRBV2 with TRBJ1-2; 10 bases agree with TRBD1. After removal of 6 bases from V and 3 bases from J, the junction contained 7 bases not matched to a gene. Germline CDR1 is SNHLY and CDR2 is FYNNEI. The CDR3 runs to 15 residues.

The chain links TRBV29-1 to TRBJ2-4; D unresolved. The CDR3 has 12 amino acids. Germline V CDR1 and CDR2: SQVTM, ANQGSEA. Between the trimmed V and J ends, which lost 6 bases and 0 bases, there was a span of 6 bases. This CDR3 is CSVLLAKNIQYF. CDR3 sequence (DNA): TGCAGCGTGCTCCTAGCCAAAAACATTCAGTACTTC.